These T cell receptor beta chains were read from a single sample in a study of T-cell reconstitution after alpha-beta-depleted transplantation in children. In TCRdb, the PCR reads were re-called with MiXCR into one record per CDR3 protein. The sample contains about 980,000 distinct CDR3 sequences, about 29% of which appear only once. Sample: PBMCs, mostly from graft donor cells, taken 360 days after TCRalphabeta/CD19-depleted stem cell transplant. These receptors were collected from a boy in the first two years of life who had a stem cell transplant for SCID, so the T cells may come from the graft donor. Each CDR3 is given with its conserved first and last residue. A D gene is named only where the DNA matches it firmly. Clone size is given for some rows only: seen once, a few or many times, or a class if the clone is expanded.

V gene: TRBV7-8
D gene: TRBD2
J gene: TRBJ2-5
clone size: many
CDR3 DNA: TGTGCCAGCAGCTTACGACTAGCGGGGGGGCGACAAGAGACCCAGTACTTC
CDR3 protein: CASSLRLAGGRQETQYF

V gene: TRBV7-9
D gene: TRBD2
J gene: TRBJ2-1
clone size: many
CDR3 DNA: TGTGCCAGCAGCGGAGCGGGGGCCTCCTACAATGAGCAGTTCTTC
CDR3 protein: CASSGAGASYNEQFF

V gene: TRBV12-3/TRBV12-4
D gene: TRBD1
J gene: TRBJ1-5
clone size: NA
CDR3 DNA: TGTGCCAGCAGTTTTGAACAGGGGAATCAGCCCCAGCATTTT
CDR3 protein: CASSFEQGNQPQHF

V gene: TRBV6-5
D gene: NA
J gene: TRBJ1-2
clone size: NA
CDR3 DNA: TGTGCCAGCAGTTCACAGGGAGGGCTTCACTATGGCTACACCTTC
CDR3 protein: CASSSQGGLHYGYTF

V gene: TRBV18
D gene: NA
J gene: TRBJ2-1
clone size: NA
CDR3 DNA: TGTGCCAGCTCACCGGGACGCCCAGGGCTGAATGAGCAGTTCTTC
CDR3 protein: CASSPGRPGLNEQFF

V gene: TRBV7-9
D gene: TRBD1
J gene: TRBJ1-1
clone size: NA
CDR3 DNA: TGTGCCAGCAGCTTCGATACATGGACAGGACCCGAAGCTTTCTTT
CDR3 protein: CASSFDTWTGPEAFF

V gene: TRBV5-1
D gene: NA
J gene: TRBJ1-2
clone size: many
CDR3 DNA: TGCGCCAGCAGCCCCGATGAGCGTGGGTATGGCTACACCTTC
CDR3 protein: CASSPDERGYGYTF

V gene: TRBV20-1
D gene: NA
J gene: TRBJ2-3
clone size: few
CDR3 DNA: TGCAGTGCTAGAGATTCGACTAAGCCCCCAGATACGCAGTATTTT
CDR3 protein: CSARDSTKPPDTQYF

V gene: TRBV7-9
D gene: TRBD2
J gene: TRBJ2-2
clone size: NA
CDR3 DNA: TGTGCCAGCAGCTTGGGGACTAGCGGTAGCACCGGGGAGCTGTTTTTT
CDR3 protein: CASSLGTSGSTGELFF

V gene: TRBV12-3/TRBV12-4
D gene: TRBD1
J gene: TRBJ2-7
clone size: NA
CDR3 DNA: TGTGCCAGCAGGTATACGACAGGGTCCTACGAGCAGTACTTC
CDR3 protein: CASRYTTGSYEQYF

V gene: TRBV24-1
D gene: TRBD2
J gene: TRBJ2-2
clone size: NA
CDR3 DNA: TGTGCCACCAGCCACCTCGGGGGGATGAACACCGGGGAGCTGTTTTTT
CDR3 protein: CATSHLGGMNTGELFF

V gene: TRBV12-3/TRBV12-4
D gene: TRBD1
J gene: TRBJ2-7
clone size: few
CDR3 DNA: TGTGCCAGGTCGGGACAGCCTCGTCACGAGCAGTACTTC
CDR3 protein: CARSGQPRHEQYF

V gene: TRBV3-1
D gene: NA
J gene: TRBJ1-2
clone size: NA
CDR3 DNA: TGTGCCAGCAGCCAAACCCCGGGTCTGGCTGGCTACACCTTC
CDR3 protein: CASSQTPGLAGYTF

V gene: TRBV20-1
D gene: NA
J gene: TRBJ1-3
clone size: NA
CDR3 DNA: TGCAGTGCTAGAGATCGACGGGGGAGCTCTGGAAACACCATATATTTT
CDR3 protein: CSARDRRGSSGNTIYF